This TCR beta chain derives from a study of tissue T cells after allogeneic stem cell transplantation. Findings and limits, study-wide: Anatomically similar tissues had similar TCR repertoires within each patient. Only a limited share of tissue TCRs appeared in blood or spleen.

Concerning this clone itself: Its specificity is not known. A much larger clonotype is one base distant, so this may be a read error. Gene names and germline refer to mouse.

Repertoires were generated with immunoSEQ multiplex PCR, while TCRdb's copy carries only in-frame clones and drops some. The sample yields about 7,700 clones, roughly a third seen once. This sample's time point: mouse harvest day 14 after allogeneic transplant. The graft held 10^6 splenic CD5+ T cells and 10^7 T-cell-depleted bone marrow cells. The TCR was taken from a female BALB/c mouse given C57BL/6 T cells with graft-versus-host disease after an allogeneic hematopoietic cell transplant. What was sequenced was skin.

The CDR3 is CASRQGANSDYTF. CDR3 DNA (partial): TGTGCCAGCAGACAGGGAGCAAACTCCGACTACACC. The chain has TRBV26 and TRBJ1-2, with D perhaps matching TRBD1 (6 bases). Coverage ceases 1 residue before the CDR3 finishes, and the germline J gene fills in the end. The V end lost 6 bases, the J end lost 0 bases, and 8 bases lay between the germline ends. CDR1 KGHPV and CDR2 FQNQEV come from the germline V gene (reference sequence). The CDR3 is 13 amino acids.